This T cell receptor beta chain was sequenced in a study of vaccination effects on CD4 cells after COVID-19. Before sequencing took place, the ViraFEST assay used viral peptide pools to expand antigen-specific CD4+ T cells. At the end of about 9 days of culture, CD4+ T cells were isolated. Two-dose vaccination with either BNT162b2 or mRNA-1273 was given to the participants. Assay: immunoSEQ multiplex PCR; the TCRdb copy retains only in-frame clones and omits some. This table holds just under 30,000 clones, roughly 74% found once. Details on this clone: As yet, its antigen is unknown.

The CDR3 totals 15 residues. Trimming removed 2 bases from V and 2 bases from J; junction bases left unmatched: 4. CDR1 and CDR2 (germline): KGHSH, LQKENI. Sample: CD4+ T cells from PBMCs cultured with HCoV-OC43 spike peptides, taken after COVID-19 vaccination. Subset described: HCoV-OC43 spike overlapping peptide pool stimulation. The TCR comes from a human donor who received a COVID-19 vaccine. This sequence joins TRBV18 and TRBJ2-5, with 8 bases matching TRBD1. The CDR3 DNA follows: TGTGCCAGCTCACCAAAAACAGGGGGACAAGAGACCCAGTACTTC. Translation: CASSPKTGGQETQYF.